This T cell receptor beta chain was profiled in a study of blood T cell repertoires in COVID-19. TCRdb keeps only in-frame clones here, not all; method: immunoSEQ multiplex PCR. The sample records about 210,000 clones, approximately 90% being singletons. Trimming removed 2 bases from V and 8 bases from J; junction bases left unmatched: 5. CDR1 is SNHLY and CDR2 is FYNNEI in the germline V gene. The CDR3 extends over 15 amino acids. The TCR originated in a woman aged 35 to 49 with acute or convalescent COVID-19. Material: peripheral blood. The chain recombines TRBV2 with TRBJ2-3; 12 bases are shared with TRBD2. The DNA for the CDR3 is TGTGCCAGCAGTGAACATTCTAGCGGGGGGGGTACGCAGTATTTT. It specifies CASSEHSSGGGTQYF.